The present entry profiles one TCR beta chain with its context. Its antigen is unknown. This sample is part of a study of response to subunit inactivated influenza vaccine. CDR3 length: 13 amino acids. Germline V CDR1 and CDR2: SQVTM, ANQGSEA. V trimming: 7 bases; J trimming: 7 bases; junction bases outside the gene matches: 9. TCRdb independently ran MiXCR on the RT-PCR reads; one entry per CDR3 protein. This table holds some 800,000 distinct CDR3 sequences, over 20% found once. Study outcomes and limitations: New T cells are recruited in small numbers by each seasonal influenza vaccination, according to the authors' suggestion.

The sequence was obtained from a man aged 50 to 60 who received an inactivated influenza vaccine. Source: PBMCs from blood, taken 4 to 6 days after vaccination. The chain combines TRBV29-1 with TRBJ2-1; 8 bases are a match to TRBD2. In DNA, the CDR3 is TGCAGCGCCGAGCGGGGGACGAGGAATGAGCAGTTCTTC. Its translation is CSAERGTRNEQFF.